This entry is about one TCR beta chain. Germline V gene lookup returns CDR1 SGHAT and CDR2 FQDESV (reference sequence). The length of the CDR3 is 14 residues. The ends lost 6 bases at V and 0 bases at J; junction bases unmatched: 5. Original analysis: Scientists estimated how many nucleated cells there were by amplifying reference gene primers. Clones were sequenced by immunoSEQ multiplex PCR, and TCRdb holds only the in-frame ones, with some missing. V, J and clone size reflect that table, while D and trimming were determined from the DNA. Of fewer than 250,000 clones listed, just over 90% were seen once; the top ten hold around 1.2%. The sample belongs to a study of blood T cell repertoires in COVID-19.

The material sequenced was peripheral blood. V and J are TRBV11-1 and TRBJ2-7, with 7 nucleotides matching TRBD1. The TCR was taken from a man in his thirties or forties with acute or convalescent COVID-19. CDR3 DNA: TGTGCCAGCAGGGGACAGTTGACCTCCTACGAGCAGTACTTC. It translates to CASRGQLTSYEQYF.